Listed below are T cell receptor beta chains from one sample, sequenced in a study of T cells after yellow fever vaccination. TCRdb called the 5' RACE reads again in MiXCR, with one record for every CDR3 protein. The table has some 220,000 distinct CDR3 sequences, 2.5% to 3.5% seen once. Sequenced material: CD4+ T cells sorted from PBMCs, taken 10 days after the yellow fever booster vaccination. All receptors come from a man aged 18 to 29 who received the YFV17D yellow fever vaccine. Each CDR3 is given with its conserved first and last residue. D genes are given only for firm matches. Size tells how often a clone was seen (once, few, many) or the class of an expanded clone, and some rows leave it out.

V: TRBV5-1; size: many; J: TRBJ2-5; D: TRBD1; CDR3: CASSSNPQGASRETQYF; DNA: TGCGCCAGCAGCTCAAACCCGCAGGGGGCCTCAAGGGAGACCCAGTACTTC
V: TRBV30; size: many; J: TRBJ2-7; D: -; CDR3: CAWARQGSYEQYF; DNA: TGTGCCTGGGCCCGGCAGGGGTCCTACGAGCAGTACTTC
V: TRBV20-1; size: few; J: TRBJ2-7; D: TRBD1; CDR3: CSARDYRGSPSEQYF; DNA: TGCAGTGCTAGGGACTACAGGGGGTCCCCTAGTGAGCAGTACTTC
V: TRBV4-2; size: few; J: TRBJ2-3; D: TRBD2; CDR3: CASSPEGLAGGNTDTQYF; DNA: TGTGCCAGCAGCCCCGAGGGCCTAGCGGGGGGGAACACAGATACGCAGTATTTT
V: TRBV14; size: few; J: TRBJ1-2; D: -; CDR3: CASSQVQVSGRDGYTF; DNA: TGTGCCAGCAGCCAAGTTCAAGTGTCAGGGCGGGATGGCTACACCTTC
V: TRBV7-9; size: many; J: TRBJ2-2; D: TRBD2; CDR3: CASSSLAGVPNTGELFF; DNA: TGTGCCAGCAGCTCCCTAGCGGGGGTACCGAACACCGGGGAGCTGTTTTTT
V: TRBV7-9; size: -; J: TRBJ2-5; D: -; CDR3: CASTPPSLQETQYF; DNA: TGTGCCAGCACCCCCCCGAGCCTCCAAGAGACCCAGTACTTC
V: TRBV2; size: few; J: TRBJ2-5; D: -; CDR3: CASSPDSPQETQYF; DNA: TGTGCCAGCAGTCCGGACAGCCCACAAGAGACCCAGTACTTC
V: TRBV5-6; size: few; J: TRBJ2-1; D: TRBD2; CDR3: CASSPWVAGTFNEQFF; DNA: TGTGCCAGCAGCCCTTGGGTAGCGGGGACTTTCAATGAGCAGTTCTTC
V: TRBV23-1; size: many; J: TRBJ2-3; D: -; CDR3: CASSQTTGKGLDTQYF; DNA: TGCGCCAGCAGTCAAACTACCGGGAAAGGTCTAGATACGCAGTATTTT
V: TRBV18; size: -; J: TRBJ2-5; D: -; CDR3: CASSPASTETQYF; DNA: TGTGCCAGCTCACCGGCTAGTACGGAGACCCAGTACTTC
V: TRBV4-1; size: -; J: TRBJ1-4; D: TRBD1; CDR3: CASSKTGAANEKLFF; DNA: TGCGCCAGCAGTAAGACAGGGGCAGCTAATGAAAAACTGTTTTTT
V: TRBV6-2/TRBV6-3; size: -; J: TRBJ2-7; D: TRBD2; CDR3: CASSGGSLYEQYF; DNA: TGTGCCAGCAGCGGGGGGAGCTTGTACGAGCAGTACTTC
V: TRBV29-1; size: -; J: TRBJ1-5; D: TRBD1; CDR3: CSVEETGNGNQPQHF; DNA: TGCAGCGTTGAGGAGACAGGGAACGGCAATCAGCCCCAGCATTTT
V: TRBV6-2/TRBV6-3; size: -; J: TRBJ1-4; D: TRBD1; CDR3: CASRAPGQGVEKLFF; DNA: TGTGCCAGCAGAGCCCCGGGACAGGGCGTCGAAAAACTGTTTTTT
V: TRBV29-1; size: many; J: TRBJ1-5; D: TRBD1; CDR3: CSVTDRLNQPQHF; DNA: TGCAGCGTTACGGACAGGCTCAATCAGCCCCAGCATTTT
V: TRBV7-8; size: -; J: TRBJ1-2; D: TRBD1; CDR3: CASSWGQTVGSFYGYTF; DNA: TGTGCCAGCAGCTGGGGACAGACCGTAGGGAGTTTCTATGGCTACACCTTC
V: TRBV4-2; size: many; J: TRBJ2-1; D: TRBD2; CDR3: CASSQLAGLSMFF; DNA: TGTGCCAGCAGCCAATTAGCGGGTCTGTCCATGTTCTTC
V: TRBV28; size: once; J: TRBJ2-3; D: -; CDR3: CSSSLGGRRTDTQYF; DNA: TGTTCCAGCAGTTTGGGTGGGAGACGCACAGATACGCAGTATTTT
V: TRBV6-2/TRBV6-3; size: -; J: TRBJ1-5; D: -; CDR3: CASGHWGMGRDQPQHF; DNA: TGTGCCAGCGGACACTGGGGGATGGGCAGAGATCAGCCCCAGCATTTT
V: TRBV20-1; size: few; J: TRBJ1-6; D: -; CDR3: CSANDNSYNSPLHF; DNA: TGCAGTGCTAATGACAACTCCTATAATTCACCCCTCCACTTT
V: TRBV20-1; size: few; J: TRBJ1-1; D: TRBD1; CDR3: CSAENPGQGKTEAFF; DNA: TGCAGTGCTGAGAATCCGGGACAGGGGAAGACTGAAGCTTTCTTT
V: TRBV7-2; size: -; J: TRBJ2-1; D: -; CDR3: CASSRYKGLDGNEQFF; DNA: TGTGCCAGCAGCCGGTATAAAGGGCTCGACGGTAATGAGCAGTTCTTC
V: TRBV4-2; size: few; J: TRBJ1-6; D: -; CDR3: CASSPPGGGSYNSPLHF; DNA: TGTGCCAGCAGCCCTCCCGGTGGGGGTTCCTATAATTCACCCCTCCACTTT
V: TRBV7-2; size: few; J: TRBJ2-5; D: -; CDR3: CASRSPYRGGKTQYF; DNA: TGTGCCAGCAGGTCTCCCTACAGGGGCGGGAAGACCCAGTACTTC
V: TRBV27; size: many; J: TRBJ2-5; D: TRBD1; CDR3: CASSSMAGTGQETQYF; DNA: TGTGCCAGCAGTTCAATGGCTGGGACAGGTCAAGAGACCCAGTACTTC
V: TRBV30; size: -; J: TRBJ1-1; D: -; CDR3: CAWSENTNTEAFF; DNA: TGTGCCTGGAGCGAGAACACGAACACTGAAGCTTTCTTT
V: TRBV5-1; size: many; J: TRBJ2-2; D: -; CDR3: CASSLVGSQNTGELFF; DNA: TGCGCCAGCAGCTTGGTAGGCAGCCAAAACACCGGGGAGCTGTTTTTT
V: TRBV12-3/TRBV12-4; size: many; J: TRBJ2-3; D: TRBD2; CDR3: CASSYRSGGQNTQYF; DNA: TGTGCCAGCAGCTATCGTAGCGGGGGGCAGAATACGCAGTATTTT
V: TRBV12-3/TRBV12-4; size: -; J: TRBJ1-1; D: -; CDR3: CASSLHGNTEAFF; DNA: TGTGCCAGCAGTCTTCACGGCAACACTGAAGCTTTCTTT
V: TRBV4-2; size: -; J: TRBJ2-5; D: TRBD2; CDR3: CASSQESRGGETQYF; DNA: TGTGCCAGCAGCCAAGAATCGCGGGGGGGAGAGACCCAGTACTTC
V: TRBV4-3; size: many; J: TRBJ1-1; D: -; CDR3: CASKTNRLSTEAFF; DNA: TGCGCCAGCAAAACTAACCGACTTTCCACTGAAGCTTTCTTT
V: TRBV7-2; size: many; J: TRBJ2-7; D: -; CDR3: CASSLGTGFYEQYF; DNA: TGTGCCAGCAGCTTAGGGACTGGTTTCTACGAGCAGTACTTC
V: TRBV20-1; size: few; J: TRBJ2-3; D: TRBD2; CDR3: CSAPPGGAGGTDTQYF; DNA: TGCAGTGCTCCCCCGGGAGGGGCGGGGGGCACAGATACGCAGTATTTT
V: TRBV12-3/TRBV12-4; size: few; J: TRBJ1-6; D: TRBD1; CDR3: CASRSGQGRFSPLHF; DNA: TGTGCCAGCAGGTCGGGACAGGGAAGATTTTCACCCCTCCACTTT
V: TRBV6-5; size: -; J: TRBJ2-1; D: TRBD1; CDR3: CASSYEKGAMFF; DNA: TGTGCCAGCAGTTATGAGAAGGGGGCAATGTTCTTC
V: TRBV12-3/TRBV12-4; size: -; J: TRBJ2-5; D: -; CDR3: CASSPGAMGGSYQETQYF; DNA: TGTGCCAGTTCCCCAGGGGCTATGGGAGGCTCGTACCAAGAGACCCAGTACTTC
V: TRBV7-2; size: -; J: TRBJ1-1; D: -; CDR3: CASSPNARGQIMNTEAFF; DNA: TGTGCCAGCAGCCCCAACGCCCGAGGACAGATAATGAACACTGAAGCTTTCTTT
V: TRBV5-1; size: -; J: TRBJ2-1; D: TRBD1; CDR3: CASSLVTGQGGDEQFF; DNA: TGCGCCAGCAGCTTGGTAACGGGACAGGGTGGGGATGAGCAGTTCTTC
V: TRBV7-2; size: -; J: TRBJ1-4; D: -; CDR3: CASSLQGSTNEKLFF; DNA: TGTGCCAGCTCGTTACAGGGCTCAACTAATGAAAAACTGTTTTTT